This entry features one TCR beta chain sequence. The data stem from a study of blood T cell repertoires in COVID-19. Study context: COVID-19 samples collected from the United States, Italy and Spain covered acute and convalescent phases. From T cells, B-cell-depleted T cells, or PBMCs came the material, which was cDNA or gDNA.

In the original analysis: The authors estimated nucleated cell counts from reference gene primer amplification. Sequenced by immunoSEQ multiplex PCR; TCRdb stores in-frame clones only, minus some. Clone size and the V and J calls come from that table; the DNA yielded D and trimming. The sample carries 330,000 or so clones, roughly 89% recorded once. Seattle's cohort entered during active infection and was followed longitudinally. The CDR3 spans 15 residues. V lost 1 base and J 7 bases, leaving 14 bases between the germline ends. The germline gives CDR1 SGHVS, CDR2 FQNEAQ. The sequence was collected from a man aged 30 to 39 with COVID-19, enrolled during active disease. The chain is built from TRBV7-8 and TRBJ2-1; possibly TRBD2 for D (5 bases). Sequencing input: peripheral blood. CDR3 residues: CASSLDGGITNEQFF. The CDR3 nucleotides read TGTGCCAGCAGCTTAGACGGAGGAATTACAAATGAGCAGTTCTTC.